The source of this T cell receptor beta chain is a study of cytomegalovirus exposure and HLA in healthy donors. The primer mix had 60 Vbeta and 13 Jbeta primers. TCRdb's copy holds only in-frame clones and misses some; the assay was immunoSEQ multiplex PCR. The data show approximately 130,000 clones, 55% to 80% seen once. Per germline, CDR1 MNHEY and CDR2 SMNVEV (reference sequence). CDR3 length equals 12 residues. V lost 6 bases and J 10 bases, leaving 15 bases between the germline ends. This sequence was found in a woman aged 40-49 years in good health and CMV-seronegative. The chain links TRBV27 to TRBJ1-2, with D maybe TRBD1 (5 bases). The sample comprised PBMCs. This CDR3 reads CASRGSGGTYTF. In nucleotides, the CDR3 is TGTGCCAGCAGGGGCTCCGGGGGGACCTACACCTTC.